Listed here are 19 T cell receptor beta chains from one sample, sequenced in a study of long-term antiretroviral therapy in people with HIV. The immunoSEQ assay was v3.0, run at survey level. Data came from immunoSEQ multiplex PCR; TCRdb stores just in-frame clones and leaves some out. The profile shows tens of thousands of clones, roughly nine tenths of them singletons. Specimen: unsorted PBMCs, collected 1.1 years after starting antiretroviral therapy. Source of these receptors: a man between 18 and 35 years old with HIV.

The chain links TRBV2 to TRBJ2-3; 10 bases line up with TRBD1. Looked up from germline, CDR1 is SNHLY and CDR2 is FYNNEI. The ends lost 0 bases at V and 5 bases at J; junction bases unmatched: 8. The CDR3 extends over 17 amino acids. CDR3 DNA sequence: TGTGCCAGCAGTGAAGCCTCCGGGGACAGGGGTAGAGATACGCAGTATTTT. This encodes CASSEASGDRGRDTQYF.

This clone occurred a few times. The chain joins TRBV19 to TRBJ1-4; no definite D call. Trimming removed 10 bases at V and 6 bases at J, with 12 bases between. The germline CDR1 and CDR2 sequences are LNHDA and SQIVND (reference sequence). The CDR3 has 12 amino acids. CDR3 residues: CATSAGDEKLFF. As DNA, the CDR3 is TGTGCCACCTCTGCGGGAGATGAAAAACTGTTTTTT. Looking up the rest from reference TRBV19 and TRBJ1-4 gives the full variable domain: DGGITQSPKYLFRKEGQNVTLSCEQNLNHDAMYWYRQDPGQGLRLIYYSQIVNDFQKGDIAEGYSVSREKKESFPLTVTSAQKNPTAFYLCATSAGDEKLFFGSGTQLSVL.

The rearrangement links TRBV7-6 to TRBJ1-1; no reliable D call. Germline CDR1 SGHVS, CDR2 FNYEAQ. V was pared by 1 base and J by 0 bases, with 9 bases between. The CDR3 contains 15 residues. CDR3 bases: TGTGCCAGCAGCTTAGGCACATGGGTGAACACTGAAGCTTTCTTT. Protein sequence: CASSLGTWVNTEAFF. The full variable domain, rest sourced from reference TRBV7-6 and TRBJ1-1, is GAGVSQSPRYKVTKRGQDVALRCDPISGHVSLYWYRQALGQGPEFLTYFNYEAQQDKSGLPNDRFSAERPEGSISTLTIQRTEQRDSAMYRCASSLGTWVNTEAFFGQGTRLTVV.

This clone was seen once. Written as DNA, the CDR3 is TGCACCAGCAGCCAAGGGTATCCCGGGGGATGGTACAATGAGCAGTTCTTC. Translated, it gives CTSSQGYPGGWYNEQFF. This chain links TRBV1 with TRBJ2-1; the tabulated D call, TRBD2, remains unverified against the DNA. TRBV1 is a listed pseudogene. CDR3 length: 17 amino acids.

This clone is a singleton in its sample. The J gene is TRBJ2-1, the V gene TRBV7-2, with D possibly matching TRBD2 (6 bases). Trimming removed 1 base at V and 2 bases at J, with 12 bases between. The germline CDR1 and CDR2 sequences are SGHTA and FQGNSA. The CDR3 contains 16 residues. The CDR3 coding sequence is TGTGCCAGCAGCTTAGTAGGCGGGGCCCCCTACAATGAGCAGTTCTTC. Translation: CASSLVGGAPYNEQFF.

The V gene is TRBV11-2, the J gene TRBJ2-7; 7 bases are a match to TRBD1. Germline CDR1 SGHAT, CDR2 FQNNGV. The CDR3 is 14 amino acids. V dropped 0 bases and J dropped 4; count of bases not matched to a gene: 3. The DNA for the CDR3 is TGTGCCAGCAGCTTAGAACAGGGGTCTTACGAGCAGTACTTC. Its translation: CASSLEQGSYEQYF.

The chain combines TRBV19 with TRBJ2-1; perhaps TRBD2 as D (7 bases). Trimming took 10 bases from V and 6 from J, leaving 16 bases between them. From germline, CDR1 is LNHDA and CDR2 SQIVND (reference sequence). The CDR3 has 13 amino acids. The CDR3 DNA reads as TGTGCCATTCGGGGCGGGGGCCGCAATGAGCAGTTCTTC. Amino acid sequence: CAIRGGGRNEQFF.

V usage is TRBV5-6 and J usage is TRBJ1-5; D might be TRBD1 (5 bases). V shed 4 bases and J shed 6 bases, with 11 bases lying between them. CDR1 and CDR2 (germline): SGHDT, YYEEEE. The CDR3 extends over 13 amino acids. For the CDR3, the DNA is TGTGCCAGCAGCAGGAGGGGCTCTCAGCCCCAGCATTTT. Translation: CASSRRGSQPQHF. Together with reference TRBV5-6 and TRBJ1-5, the CDR3 gives the full variable domain: DAGVTQSPTHLIKTRGQQVTLRCSPKSGHDTVSWYQQALGQGPQFIFQYYEEEERQRGNFPDRFSGHQFPNYSSELNVNALLLGDSALYLCASSRRGSQPQHFGDGTRLSIL.

The gene calls are TRBV7-8 and TRBJ2-7, with 14 bases identical to TRBD2. After removal of 3 bases from V and 3 bases from J, the junction contained 1 base not matched to a gene. Germline V CDR1 and CDR2: SGHVS, FQNEAQ. The CDR3 runs 15 residues. The CDR3 DNA is TGTGCCAGCAGCTTGGGACTAGCGGGGGACTACGAGCAGTACTTC. Translation: CASSLGLAGDYEQYF.

The J gene is TRBJ2-3, the V gene TRBV27; tentatively, D is TRBD1 (6 bases). This CDR3 region has 19 residues. Trimming stripped 4 bases from V and 0 bases from J, with 23 bases between. The germline CDR1 and CDR2 sequences are MNHEY and SMNVEV (reference sequence). The CDR3 is CASSSQTGFGQYSTDTQYF. CDR3 DNA: TGTGCCAGCAGTTCACAGACGGGGTTCGGACAGTACAGCACAGATACGCAGTATTTT.

The CDR3 DNA reads as TGTGCCAGCTCACACTCTCTAGCGGGCCGGGGTGCCGTCTACGAGCAGTACTTC. Its protein product is CASSHSLAGRGAVYEQYF. V is TRBV18 and J is TRBJ2-7; 8 bases agree with TRBD2. Unmatched junction bases numbered 17, after V lost 4 bases and J lost 3 bases. Germline CDR1 is KGHSH and CDR2 is LQKENI. There are 18 residues in the CDR3.

The V and J genes are TRBV5-6 and TRBJ1-6; the D gene is possibly TRBD1 (6 bases). The CDR3 covers 14 residues. Germline CDR1 SGHDT, CDR2 YYEEEE. With 5 bases removed from V and 7 bases from J, the gap between germline ends came to 13 bases. For the CDR3, the DNA is TGTGCCAGCAGGGGGCCGGGGGGCAATTCACCCCTCCACTTT. Its translation: CASRGPGGNSPLHF.

CDR3 coding DNA: TGCAGCGCCGCCCGGAACACCGGGGAGCTGTTTTTT. Its translation is CSAARNTGELFF. The V gene is TRBV29-1, the J gene TRBJ2-2; D remains unclear. The V gene lost 7 bases and the J gene lost 1 base, with 7 bases spanning the gap. From germline, CDR1 is SQVTM and CDR2 ANQGSEA. The CDR3 has 12 residues.

The genes are TRBV5-1 and TRBJ2-1, with D tentatively TRBD1 (6 bases). The CDR3 extends over 16 amino acids. CDR1 is SGHRS, CDR2 YFSETQ, per germline. Between the trimmed V and J ends, which lost 0 bases and 8 bases, there was a span of 18 bases. The CDR3 DNA follows: TGCGCCAGCAGCTTGGTAAGGACAGAGGGCATCTATGAGCAGTTCTTC. Translated, it gives CASSLVRTEGIYEQFF. Full variable domain (remainder filled in from reference TRBV5-1 and TRBJ2-1): KAGVTQTPRYLIKTRGQQVTLSCSPISGHRSVSWYQQTPGQGLQFLFEYFSETQRNKGNFPGRFSGRQFSNSRSEMNVSTLELGDSALYLCASSLVRTEGIYEQFFGPGTRLTVL.

J is TRBJ2-3 and V is TRBV15, with unresolved D. The CDR3 extends over 13 amino acids. Germline CDR1 LNHNV, CDR2 YYDKDF (reference sequence). V lost 4 bases to trimming and J lost 6 bases, with 11 bases between them. The CDR3 sequence is CATSTDWPDTQYF. CDR3 nucleotide sequence: TGTGCCACCAGCACAGACTGGCCGGATACGCAGTATTTT.

V gene TRBV18 combines with J gene TRBJ2-1; no firm D call. With 3 bases removed from V and 6 bases from J, the gap between germline ends came to 21 bases. CDR1 and CDR2 from the germline V gene are KGHSH and LQKENI. The CDR3 runs 17 residues. CDR3 loop: CASSPTARPKEINEQFF. The CDR3 bases are TGTGCCAGCTCACCGACCGCCAGGCCAAAAGAAATCAATGAGCAGTTCTTC.

The chain carries TRBV7-8 and TRBJ2-7; TRBD1 agrees at 7 bases. The V gene's germline CDR1 is SGHVS and CDR2 FQNEAQ. The V segment lost 5 bases and the J segment 3 bases; nucleotides outside the gene matches: 4. This CDR3 comprises 13 residues. The CDR3 DNA reads as TGTGCCAGCAGCCCCCGACAGGGCTACGAGCAGTACTTC. Translated, it gives CASSPRQGYEQYF. The variable domain in full, with the rest retrieved from reference TRBV7-8 and TRBJ2-7, is GAGVSQSPRYKVAKRGQDVALRCDPISGHVSLFWYQQALGQGPEFLTYFQNEAQLDKSGLPSDRFFAERPEGSVSTLKIQRTQQEDSAVYLCASSPRQGYEQYFGPGTRLTVT.

This chain links TRBV7-9 with TRBJ2-7, with 7 positions matching TRBD1. Germline V lookup: CDR1 SEHNR, CDR2 FQNEAQ (reference sequence). Germline trimming cut 6 bases from V and 2 bases from J; bases unmatched to any gene: 10. This CDR3 region has 15 residues. The CDR3 spells CASSLKQGTPYEQYF. Written as DNA, the CDR3 is TGTGCCAGCAGTTTAAAACAGGGGACCCCCTACGAGCAGTACTTC.

As concerns this clone: One junction end does not reproduce the germline sequence, and a read error may be involved. The rearrangement joins TRBV7-7 to TRBJ2-3; 9 bases agree with TRBD2. The CDR3 contains 14 residues. The germline CDR1 and CDR2 sequences are SSHAT and FNYEAQ (reference sequence). The CDR3 DNA reads as TGTGCTAGCAGCTTAGGGCGGGGGGGCGATACGCAGTATTTT. Protein: CASSLGRGGDTQYF.